This T cell receptor beta chain was identified in a study of cytomegalovirus exposure and HLA in healthy donors. Across the whole study: Among 398 genotyped donors, around 80% fell in the Caucasian-associated ancestry cluster.

Primers included in the PCR were 60 Vbeta and 13 Jbeta primers. The assay was immunoSEQ multiplex PCR, and TCRdb's table has in-frame clones only and misses some. This sample has 150,000 to 200,000 clones, with around 81% found just once. The V gene's germline CDR1 is SEHNR and CDR2 FQNEAQ (reference sequence). This CDR3 is 16 amino acids long. Notes on the study in general: When analyzed later, the rates of TCR association showed variation by HLA locus, with DRB1 the most and HLA-C the fewest. In a later analysis, several top co-occurrence clusters appeared linked to parvovirus B19, influenza, CMV and Epstein-Barr virus. Compared with the roughly 700-donor mean, an Asian-associated ancestry cluster reportedly had fewer N-insertions, according to a later analysis.

About this clone itself: The antigen is not known. The junction shows a germline mismatch at one end, possibly a read error.

The rearrangement joins TRBV7-9 to TRBJ1-5; a possible D gene is TRBD1 (6 bases). Sequencing was done on a sample of PBMCs. The sequence was collected from a woman aged 30 to 39 in good health and CMV-seronegative. DNA for the CDR3: TGTTCCAGCAGCTTACCACGACAGGAGTCGAATCAGCCCCAGCATTTT. Translation: CSSSLPRQESNQPQHF.